This is a list of T cell receptor beta chains from one sample in a study of lymphopenia after photon versus proton radiotherapy. Some clones are missing from TCRdb's copy, which holds only in-frame ones; the method was immunoSEQ multiplex PCR. This sample carries about 26,000 clones, roughly 90% of them seen once, and the ten largest clones take around 0.76%. Here the sequenced sample was peripheral blood, taken from a patient treated with photon-based radiotherapy. The receptors come from a woman in her fifties or sixties with cholangiocarcinoma. Each CDR3 is given with its conserved first and last residue. The D gene is left open where the match is weak. Rows give clone size only sometimes, using once, few, many, or a class for an expanded clone.

v_call	clone_size	d_call	j_call	cdr3_nt	cdr3_aa
TRBV4-3	NA	TRBD1	TRBJ2-2	TGCGCCAGCAGCTCGACAGGGGGCGCAATGTTTTTT	CASSSTGGAMFF
TRBV15	NA	TRBD1	TRBJ1-6	TGTGCCACCAGCAGGGACAGGGGGCTAAGTTCACCCCTCCACTTT	CATSRDRGLSSPLHF
TRBV6-5	NA	NA	TRBJ2-2	TGTGCCAGCAGGCGCACAGGAACCGGGGAGCTGTTTTTT	CASRRTGTGELFF
TRBV6-1	NA	NA	TRBJ1-2	TGTGCCAGCTCCGAGGGCTACACCTTC	CASSEGYTF
TRBV29-1	NA	NA	TRBJ2-5	TGCAGCGTTGTGGCTAAAGGGGCTGTTGAGACCCAGTACTTC	CSVVAKGAVETQYF
TRBV18	NA	NA	TRBJ2-1	TGTGCCAGCTCACCAAGGGACATTTTAACGCATGAGCAGTTCTTC	CASSPRDILTHEQFF
TRBV6-5	NA	NA	TRBJ2-7	TGTGCCAGCAGTGAAAGGGACGAGCAGTACTTC	CASSERDEQYF
TRBV12-2	NA	NA	TRBJ1-2	TGTGCAAGTCGCTTAAATTCGGCGGTCATGGGTGGCTACACCTTC	CASRLNSAVMGGYTF
TRBV19	NA	TRBD2	TRBJ2-5	TGTGCCAGTAGTCCGGGCGGGGGGTCCTACCAAGAGACCCAGTACTTC	CASSPGGGSYQETQYF
TRBV19	once	NA	TRBJ1-2	TGTGCCAGTAGTATCGGTGGACAGAGAACCTATGGCTACACCTTC	CASSIGGQRTYGYTF
TRBV19	NA	NA	TRBJ1-5	TGTGCCAGTAGCCAGACAACAGGGCGTAGCAATCAGCCCCAGCATTTT	CASSQTTGRSNQPQHF
TRBV18	NA	NA	TRBJ1-3	TGTGCCAGCTCACCGACGTACGCCTCAAAACGGGACTCTCCCTTTAACACCATATATTTT	CASSPTYASKRDSPFNTIYF
TRBV7-2	few	TRBD1	TRBJ2-1	TGTGCCAGCACGACAGGGGTGGGCAATGAGCAGTTCTTC	CASTTGVGNEQFF
TRBV6-1	NA	NA	TRBJ1-1	TGTGCCAGCAGGACCCCCGCAGTTGAAGCTTTCTTT	CASRTPAVEAFF
TRBV29-1	NA	TRBD1	TRBJ1-2	TGCAGCGCCAATGAAGGCACAGGGGGGTATGGCTACACCTTC	CSANEGTGGYGYTF
TRBV5-5	NA	NA	TRBJ1-1	TGTGCCAGCAGTCCTTCGTCGGTCCCGGGGCCTGAAGCTTTCTTT	CASSPSSVPGPEAFF
TRBV30	NA	NA	TRBJ1-5	TGTGCCTGGCAACTCCAGGGGAATCAGCCCCAGCATTTT	CAWQLQGNQPQHF
TRBV2	few	TRBD2	TRBJ2-1	TGTGCCAGCAGTGAACTCGGGACTAGCCTCAATGAGCAGTTCTTC	CASSELGTSLNEQFF
TRBV27	NA	NA	TRBJ2-7	TGTGCCAGCAGTTTCACATCCCCATCCGAGCAGTACTTC	CASSFTSPSEQYF
TRBV14	NA	NA	TRBJ2-5	TGTGCCAGCAGCCCCGTAAATGGGGAGACCCAGTACTTC	CASSPVNGETQYF
TRBV4-3	NA	NA	TRBJ1-2	TGCGCCAGCAGCCCCTCCGGAGGAAACTATGGCTACACCTTC	CASSPSGGNYGYTF
TRBV7-2	NA	NA	TRBJ1-1	TGTGCCAGCAGCTTCAGGCAGAACACTGAAGCTTTCTTT	CASSFRQNTEAFF
TRBV4-1	NA	NA	TRBJ1-4	TGCGCCAGCAGCCAAGCGAGGGGTTTCGATGAAAAACTGTTTTTT	CASSQARGFDEKLFF
TRBV18	few	TRBD1	TRBJ1-2	TGTGCCAGCTCGCCCGGACAGGGGGACTATGGCTACACCTTC	CASSPGQGDYGYTF
TRBV30	NA	NA	TRBJ2-2	TGTGCCTGGAGAACGGACAACACCGGGGAGCTGTTTTTT	CAWRTDNTGELFF
TRBV19	NA	NA	TRBJ2-5	TGTGCCAGTAGTATAAGGGGTTGGCAGCCCAAAGAGACCCAGTACTTC	CASSIRGWQPKETQYF
TRBV6-5	NA	NA	TRBJ1-2	TGTGCCAGCAGTTACGGCAGTTCCTTCCATTATGGCTACACCTTC	CASSYGSSFHYGYTF
TRBV7-7	NA	NA	TRBJ1-1	TGTGCCAGCAGCTTAGAGAAGGACACTGAAGCTTTCTTT	CASSLEKDTEAFF
TRBV29-1	NA	TRBD1	TRBJ1-4	TGCAGCGCCGATGTTCTCGGGACAGGGGGTGAAAAACTGTTTTTT	CSADVLGTGGEKLFF
TRBV25-1	NA	TRBD1	TRBJ1-1	TGTGCCAGCAGCCCAGGGGGCCGAGGCACTGAAGCTTTCTTT	CASSPGGRGTEAFF
TRBV14	NA	NA	TRBJ1-6	TGTGCCAGCAGCATTGAGGGGAGTTCCTATAATTCACCCCTCCACTTT	CASSIEGSSYNSPLHF
TRBV7-2	NA	NA	TRBJ1-5	TGTGCCAGCAGCTTAGCGAGGAGGGGGGGTGGCAATCAGCCCCAGCATTTT	CASSLARRGGGNQPQHF
TRBV4-3	NA	NA	TRBJ2-3	TGCGCCAGCAGCCGGAATAGGGTGAGCACAGATACGCAGTATTTT	CASSRNRVSTDTQYF
TRBV10-3	NA	NA	TRBJ2-2	TGTGCCATCACGGCGGATGCGGCCGGGGAGCTGTTTTTT	CAITADAAGELFF
TRBV19	NA	NA	TRBJ1-1	TGTGCCAGTAGTATCGATAACAGGGTCACTGAAGCTTTCTTT	CASSIDNRVTEAFF
TRBV6-5	NA	TRBD1	TRBJ1-1	TGTGCCAGTTCCCGAGCGGGACAGGCGAACACTGAAGCTTTCTTT	CASSRAGQANTEAFF
TRBV7-9	NA	NA	TRBJ1-4	TGTGCCAGCAGCAGGCTTTGGAGTGAAAAACTGTTTTTT	CASSRLWSEKLFF
TRBV18	NA	NA	TRBJ1-4	TGTGCCAGCTCCGGGGGGAGCGATGAAAAACTGTTTTTT	CASSGGSDEKLFF
TRBV7-9	once	NA	TRBJ2-7	TGTGCCAGCAGCCCACGGACGGCCAACTCCTACGAGCAGTACTTC	CASSPRTANSYEQYF
TRBV5-6	few	NA	TRBJ1-5	TGTGCCAGCAGCGCGCAGGGGAAGCGGGCGAATCAGCCCCAGCATTTT	CASSAQGKRANQPQHF
TRBV5-1	NA	NA	TRBJ1-2	TGCGCCAGCAGCTTGGTGGGTTTGGGCTATGGCTACACCTTC	CASSLVGLGYGYTF
TRBV4-1	NA	TRBD1	TRBJ2-1	TGCGCCAGCAGCCAAGTTTCCTTCGGACAGGGAGGCGGTGAGCAGTTCTTC	CASSQVSFGQGGGEQFF
TRBV7-9	NA	NA	TRBJ1-1	TGTGCCAGCAGCTTGACGGACGCTGGGGACACTGAAGCTTTCTTT	CASSLTDAGDTEAFF
TRBV4-1	NA	TRBD1	TRBJ1-2	TGCGCCAGCAGCCAAATCACAGGGGCCAACAGGGGGTATGGCTACACCTTC	CASSQITGANRGYGYTF
TRBV4-3	NA	NA	TRBJ1-6	TGCGCCAGCAGCCAAGCCCTAAATTCACCCCTCCACTTT	CASSQALNSPLHF
TRBV5-1	NA	NA	TRBJ2-5	TGCGCCAGCAGCCTGGGCCGATCTGAAGAGACCCAGTACTTC	CASSLGRSEETQYF
TRBV19	NA	NA	TRBJ1-1	TGTGCCAGTAGTGTGGGGACGGGGAACACTGAAGCTTTCTTT	CASSVGTGNTEAFF
TRBV2	NA	TRBD1	TRBJ2-3	TGTGCCAGCAGTGACGTAGGGGGCCGAGATACGCAGTATTTT	CASSDVGGRDTQYF
TRBV5-8	NA	NA	TRBJ2-3	TGTGCCAGCACTGGGGGCTCCCTGATCTATCCTAGCACAGATACGCAGTATTTT	CASTGGSLIYPSTDTQYF
TRBV10-3	few	NA	TRBJ1-2	TGTGCCATCAGTGATGAGCTAGACTATGGCTACACCTTC	CAISDELDYGYTF
TRBV6-6	NA	NA	TRBJ1-6	TGTGCCAGCAGGCATAATACAGGGAGGAATTCACCCCTCCACTTT	CASRHNTGRNSPLHF
TRBV5-1	NA	TRBD2	TRBJ2-3	TGCGCCAGCAGCTTGGGTGGTAGCGGGGGAATGGATACGCAGTATTTT	CASSLGGSGGMDTQYF
TRBV30	NA	NA	TRBJ1-1	TGTGCCTGGAGGGCCCTGGGGTTGAACACTGAAGCTTTCTTT	CAWRALGLNTEAFF
TRBV6-5	NA	TRBD1	TRBJ1-1	TGTGCCAGCAGCAGACAGGGGGTGATGATCACTGAAGCTTTCTTT	CASSRQGVMITEAFF
TRBV7-9	NA	NA	TRBJ2-3	TGTGCCAGCAGCGTAGAAAAAGGGGGGGTTCGAACAGATACGCAGTATTTT	CASSVEKGGVRTDTQYF
TRBV5-8	NA	NA	TRBJ1-2	TGTGCCAGCACCTTTCGGGGTAGGGGGAACTATGGCTACACCTTC	CASTFRGRGNYGYTF
TRBV18	NA	NA	TRBJ1-2	TGTGCCAGCTCACCTCCAGGGCAGACGATCTATGGCTACACCTTC	CASSPPGQTIYGYTF
TRBV19	NA	NA	TRBJ1-1	TGTGCCAGTAGTATAGTGGGAAGGCGGCAGAACACTGAAGCTTTCTTT	CASSIVGRRQNTEAFF
TRBV5-1	NA	NA	TRBJ2-5	TGCGCCAGCAGCTTGTTCAGCGGGCTATCGGAGACCCAGTACTTC	CASSLFSGLSETQYF
TRBV5-8	NA	NA	TRBJ1-2	TGTGCCAGCAGCCTAACACCGGGACTCCTCTATGGCTACACCTTC	CASSLTPGLLYGYTF